The 9 T cell receptor beta chains below were found in one sample sequenced in a study of shared clonotypes between healthy human individuals. Sequenced by immunoSEQ multiplex PCR; TCRdb stores in-frame clones only, minus some. The sample contains about 580,000 clones, 95% to 98% of which appear only once. Naivety among CD8 cells was defined by CD45RO negativity and positive CCR7 selection, thereby excluding terminally differentiated effector memory CD45RA+ cells. Sequenced material: naive CD8+ T cells sorted from blood. Receptors originate from a man aged 25-40 years in good health.

The V call is TRBV9, the J call TRBJ2-7; D might be TRBD1 (6 bases). The V end lost 0 bases, the J end lost 2 bases, and 9 bases lay between the germline ends. Germline-derived CDR1 and CDR2 are SGDLS and YYNGEE. The CDR3 is 14 amino acids. The CDR3 sequence: CASSVAPGAYEQYF. CDR3 DNA: TGTGCCAGCAGCGTAGCACCAGGGGCCTACGAGCAGTACTTC. Variable domain in full (rest from reference TRBV9 and TRBJ2-7): DSGVTQTPKHLITATGQRVTLRCSPRSGDLSVYWYQQSLDQGLQFLIQYYNGEERAKGNILERFSAQQFPDLHSELNLSSLELGDSALYFCASSVAPGAYEQYFGPGTRLTVT.

V gene TRBV7-2 combines with J gene TRBJ2-1, with D possibly matching TRBD2 (6 bases). The germline gives CDR1 SGHTA, CDR2 FQGNSA. V dropped 5 bases and J dropped 6 bases, with 14 bases sitting between them. This CDR3 is 14 amino acids long. The CDR3 sequence: CASSPGGPGNEQFF. The CDR3 DNA is TGTGCCAGCAGCCCCGGAGGGCCAGGCAATGAGCAGTTCTTC.

This clone was recorded only once. V gene TRBV4-1 combines with J gene TRBJ2-7; D uncertain. The germline V gene encodes CDR1 MGHRA and CDR2 YSYEKL. Trimming shortened V by 3 bases and J by 2 bases, and 8 bases separated the two germline ends. The CDR3 extends over 13 amino acids. CDR3 protein: CASSHLGTYEQYF. DNA for the CDR3: TGCGCCAGCAGCCATTTGGGGACCTACGAGCAGTACTTC.

CDR3 residues: CASSVAGRAGTDTQYF. CDR3 bases: TGTGCCAGCAGCGTAGCAGGGAGGGCGGGCACAGATACGCAGTATTTT. This chain uses TRBV9 with TRBJ2-3, with 7 nucleotides matching TRBD2. Looked up from germline, CDR1 is SGDLS and CDR2 is YYNGEE. With V trimmed by 0 bases and J by 1 base, 5 bases remained unmatched. The CDR3 extends over 16 amino acids.

About this clone: Distinct nucleotide sequences in the sample also encode this CDR3. The chain carries TRBV7-9 and TRBJ2-7; D possibly corresponds to TRBD2 (5 bases). CDR3 size: 12 residues. Trimming removed 3 bases at V and 4 bases at J, with 7 bases between. Per the germline V gene, CDR1 is SEHNR and CDR2 is FQNEAQ (reference sequence). The CDR3 DNA reads as TGTGCCAGCAGCTTTCGAGGGTACGAGCAGTACTTC. Its translation: CASSFRGYEQYF. The complete variable domain, with remaining parts taken from reference TRBV7-9 and TRBJ2-7, reads DTGVSQNPRHKITKRGQNVTFRCDPISEHNRLYWYRQTLGQGPEFLTYFQNEAQLEKSRLLSDRFSAERPKGSFSTLEIQRTEQGDSAMYLCASSFRGYEQYFGPGTRLTVT.

In the case of this clone: Within the sample, other DNA sequences also encode this same CDR3. V usage is TRBV5-4 and J usage is TRBJ2-7; a weak D match, TRBD1 (5 bases). This CDR3 region has 13 residues. V was shortened by 2 bases and J by 2 bases, with 8 bases between the two germline ends. Germline CDR1 and CDR2: SGHNT and YYREEE (reference sequence). This CDR3 is CASSLDSTYEQYF. The CDR3 nucleotides are TGTGCCAGCAGCTTAGACAGTACCTACGAGCAGTACTTC.

The V call is TRBV28, the J call TRBJ2-2; 7 bases match TRBD1. The CDR3 loop spans 19 amino acids. Germline V gene lookup returns CDR1 MDHEN and CDR2 SYDVKM. The ends lost 3 bases at V and 2 bases at J; junction bases unmatched: 15. Here the CDR3 reads CASSFPPPWRTGNTGELFF. The DNA of the CDR3 is TGTGCCAGCAGTTTTCCCCCCCCCTGGCGGACAGGAAACACCGGGGAGCTGTTTTTT.

The CDR3 DNA reads TGCGCCAGCAGCCATTCCGGGACTAGCGGCTCCTACGAGCAGTACTTC. Translated, it gives CASSHSGTSGSYEQYF. The chain is built from TRBV4-1 and TRBJ2-7; 11 positions match TRBD2. The CDR3 loop spans 16 amino acids. V lost 3 bases, J lost 0 bases, and 4 bases stayed unmatched. Germline-derived CDR1 and CDR2 are MGHRA and YSYEKL.

Only one count was recorded for this clone. The chain has TRBV5-6 and TRBJ2-7, with D tentatively TRBD1 or TRBD2 (5 bases each). Germline V gene lookup returns CDR1 SGHDT and CDR2 YYEEEE. CDR3 length equals 13 residues. The V gene lost 4 bases and the J gene lost 6 bases, with 14 bases spanning the gap. In nucleotides, the CDR3 is TGTGCCAGCAGCCCGGTCGAGGGGCTCGAGCAGTACTTC. Residues: CASSPVEGLEQYF.